Below, 19 T cell receptor beta chains from the same sample are listed, as sequenced in a study of CD8 T cells in Susac syndrome. After extraction with the RNeasy kit, roughly 0.45 to 1 ug of the RNA was reverse transcribed using random hexamers. TCRdb reprocessed the immunoSEQ multiplex PCR reads via MiXCR and lists one record per CDR3 protein. The table shows about 190,000 distinct CDR3 sequences, with over 90% occurring only once. Sequenced: CD8+ T cells from PBMCs. Receptors originate from a human donor with Susac syndrome.

This clonotype was recorded once. The chain is built from TRBV7-3 and TRBJ2-1; 7 bases agree with TRBD2. V was pared by 6 bases and J by 2 bases, with 7 bases of the junction left unmatched. CDR1 is SGHTA and CDR2 is FQGTGA in the germline V gene. This CDR3 has 15 amino acids. CDR3 residues: CASSSSGDTYNEQFF. CDR3 coding DNA: TGTGCCAGCAGTTCTAGCGGAGACACCTACAATGAGCAGTTCTTC.

This clonotype was observed a handful of times. The J gene is TRBJ1-1, the V gene TRBV12-3 or TRBV12-4; D not certain. V was clipped by 3 bases and J by 1 base, with 3 bases between them. The CDR3 covers 12 residues. DNA for the CDR3: TGTGCCAGCAGTTTTGGGAACACTGAAGCTTTCTTT. Its protein product is CASSFGNTEAFF.

This chain connects TRBV9 to TRBJ2-1; D remains ambiguous. The V end lost 3 bases, the J end lost 3 bases, and 13 bases lay between the germline ends. Per the germline V gene, CDR1 is SGDLS and CDR2 is YYNGEE. The CDR3 runs 15 residues. CDR3 residues: CASSANPNGYNEQFF. CDR3 nucleotide sequence: TGTGCCAGCAGCGCCAATCCCAATGGCTACAATGAGCAGTTCTTC.

The V and J genes are TRBV12-3 or TRBV12-4 and TRBJ1-1; 7 bases are shared with TRBD1. This CDR3 region has 14 residues. Unmatched junction bases numbered 5, after V lost 6 bases and J lost 1 base. The CDR3 DNA reads as TGTGCCAGCAGCCAACGACAGGGGAACACTGAAGCTTTCTTT. This encodes CASSQRQGNTEAFF.

This clonotype occurred once. The V gene is TRBV4-1, the J gene TRBJ1-1; D remains ambiguous. Trimming left V 2 bases short and J 1 base short, with 11 bases between. The germline CDR1 and CDR2 sequences are MGHRA and YSYEKL. The CDR3 length is 15 residues. The DNA for the CDR3 is TGCGCCAGCAGCCAAAGGTTCGGGCAGAACACTGAAGCTTTCTTT. This translates into CASSQRFGQNTEAFF.

The V gene is TRBV9, the J gene TRBJ1-5; no firm D call. CDR3 size: 14 residues. From germline, CDR1 is SGDLS and CDR2 YYNGEE. The V end was cut by 2 bases, the J end by 2 bases, with 8 bases between. As DNA, the CDR3 is TGTGCCAGCAGCGTGGGAGAAGGCAATCAGCCCCAGCATTTT. The encoded protein is CASSVGEGNQPQHF.

V and J are TRBV6-1 and TRBJ1-2; no clear D gene. The CDR3 has 15 residues. V was shortened by 0 bases and J by 3 bases, with 11 bases between the two germline ends. The V gene's germline CDR1 is MNHNS and CDR2 SASEGT. Here the CDR3 reads CASSEAPGGYYGYTF. The CDR3 DNA reads as TGTGCCAGCAGTGAAGCACCAGGAGGATACTATGGCTACACCTTC.

This clonotype was counted once. The chain employs TRBV19 and TRBJ2-1, with D possibly TRBD2 on 7 matching bases. V was shortened by 2 bases and J by 10 bases, with 12 bases between the two germline ends. The CDR3 extends over 13 amino acids. CDR1 and CDR2 from the germline V gene are LNHDA and SQIVND (reference sequence). CDR3 sequence: CASSIWGGGEQFF. CDR3 coding DNA: TGTGCCAGTAGTATATGGGGAGGGGGGGAGCAGTTCTTC.

This chain links TRBV29-1 with TRBJ2-1; D is perhaps TRBD2 (6 bases). V lost 2 bases to trimming and J lost 4 bases, with 15 bases between them. The CDR3 runs to 15 residues. Germline CDR1 reads SQVTM; CDR2 reads ANQGSEA. CDR3 residues: CSVEIPGTSYNEQFF. CDR3 DNA: TGCAGCGTTGAAATCCCCGGGACTTCATACAATGAGCAGTTCTTC.

The CDR3 here is CASSLARTGPSGSYEQYF. The CDR3 coding sequence is TGCGCCAGCAGCTTGGCTCGGACGGGACCTAGCGGGAGCTACGAGCAGTACTTC. The chain employs TRBV5-1 and TRBJ2-7; TRBD2 matches at 10 bases. Losses at the gene ends were 0 bases for V and 3 bases for J; bases not matched to a gene: 12. Germline-derived CDR1 and CDR2 are SGHRS and YFSETQ. The CDR3 covers 18 residues.

This chain uses TRBV2 with TRBJ2-2; D not resolved. Per the germline V gene, CDR1 is SNHLY and CDR2 is FYNNEI. The V gene lost 2 bases and the J gene lost 6 bases, with 1 base spanning the gap. CDR3 size: 11 residues. The CDR3 DNA follows: TGTGCCAGCAGTGAACCCGGGGAGCTGTTTTTT. The encoded protein is CASSEPGELFF.

V usage is TRBV28 and J usage is TRBJ2-3; tentative D call: TRBD2 (5 bases). Germline lookup yields CDR1 MDHEN and CDR2 SYDVKM. The CDR3 totals 15 residues. V was cut by 3 bases and J by 0 bases, with 10 bases left in between. The CDR3 DNA follows: TGTGCCAGCAGTTTGGGGAGTATTAGCACAGATACGCAGTATTTT. This sequence encodes CASSLGSISTDTQYF. Complete variable domain (other parts from reference TRBV28 and TRBJ2-3): DVKVTQSSRYLVKRTGEKVFLECVQDMDHENMFWYRQDPGLGLRLIYFSYDVKMKEKGDIPEGYSVSREKKERFSLILESASTNQTSMYLCASSLGSISTDTQYFGPGTRLTVL.

V usage is TRBV19 and J usage is TRBJ1-6; D possibly corresponds to TRBD1 (6 bases). Germline CDR1 reads LNHDA; CDR2 reads SQIVND (reference sequence). The CDR3 sequence is 15 residues long. Trimming took off 7 bases at V and 7 bases at J, with 17 bases between the two ends. The CDR3, as DNA: TGTGCCAGTACCCAACCCGGACAGATAAATTCACCCCTCCACTTT. Translating it yields CASTQPGQINSPLHF.

The J gene is TRBJ2-3, the V gene TRBV7-8; weak D call: TRBD2 (6 bases). This CDR3 comprises 16 residues. Trimming cost V 1 base and J 2 bases, with 13 bases left between them. The germline gives CDR1 SGHVS, CDR2 FQNEAQ. The CDR3 here is CASSLEGGLSTDTQYF. The CDR3 DNA reads TGTGCCAGCAGCTTAGAAGGCGGACTATCCACAGATACGCAGTATTTT.

The V and J genes are TRBV19 and TRBJ1-1, with unresolved D. V was clipped by 3 bases and J by 1 base, with 6 bases between them. This CDR3 region has 13 residues. CDR1 LNHDA and CDR2 SQIVND come from the germline V gene (reference sequence). The CDR3 spells CASSIERNTEAFF. In DNA, the CDR3 is TGTGCCAGTAGTATTGAGAGGAACACTGAAGCTTTCTTT.

This sequence joins TRBV13 and TRBJ2-1, with TRBD1 matching 7 bases. The CDR3 length is 15 residues. CDR1 is PRHDT and CDR2 is FYEKMQ in the germline V gene (reference sequence). The ends lost 5 bases at V and 4 bases at J; junction bases unmatched: 8. CDR3 protein: CASSLRQGSYNEQFF. The CDR3 nucleotides read TGTGCCAGCAGCCTACGACAGGGCTCATACAATGAGCAGTTCTTC.

The V call is TRBV27, the J call TRBJ1-4; D may be TRBD1 (6 bases). Trimming removed 6 bases at V and 4 bases at J, with 9 bases between. This CDR3 spans 13 amino acids. Germline lookup yields CDR1 MNHEY and CDR2 SMNVEV (reference sequence). This CDR3 is CASRAGVNEKLFF. The CDR3 bases are TGTGCCAGCAGGGCAGGGGTTAATGAAAAACTGTTTTTT.

This chain links TRBV7-9 with TRBJ2-3, with D perhaps given as TRBD1 or TRBD2 (6 bases each). The CDR3 is 16 amino acids. The V end was cut by 2 bases, the J end by 8 bases, with 20 bases between. The germline V gene encodes CDR1 SEHNR and CDR2 FQNEAQ (reference sequence). The CDR3 loop reads CASSLIGGRHAGTQYF. The CDR3 DNA follows: TGTGCCAGCAGCTTAATCGGGGGCCGTCATGCAGGTACGCAGTATTTT.

The J gene is TRBJ2-5, the V gene TRBV5-1, with D perhaps matching TRBD1 (5 bases). CDR1 and CDR2 (germline): SGHRS, YFSETQ. V was trimmed by 4 bases and J by 5 bases, leaving 12 bases between them. The CDR3 has 13 amino acids. The CDR3 is CASSNQGTETQYF. CDR3 coding DNA: TGCGCCAGCAGCAATCAGGGTACTGAGACCCAGTACTTC.